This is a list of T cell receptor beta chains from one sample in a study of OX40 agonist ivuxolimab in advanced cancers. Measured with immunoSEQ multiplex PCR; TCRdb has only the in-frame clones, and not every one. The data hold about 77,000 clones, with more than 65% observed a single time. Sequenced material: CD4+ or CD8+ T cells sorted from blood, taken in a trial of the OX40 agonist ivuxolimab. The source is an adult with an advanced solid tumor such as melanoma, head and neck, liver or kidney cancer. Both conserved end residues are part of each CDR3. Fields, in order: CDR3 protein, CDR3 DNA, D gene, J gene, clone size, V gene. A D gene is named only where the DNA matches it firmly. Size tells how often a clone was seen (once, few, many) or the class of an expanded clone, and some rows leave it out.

cdr3_aa: CASSVGSVNYNEQFF
cdr3_nt: TGTGCCAGCAGCGTAGGTTCCGTAAACTACAATGAGCAGTTCTTC
d_call: .
j_call: TRBJ2-1
clone_size: once
v_call: TRBV9

cdr3_aa: CASSDRGSSSHEQYF
cdr3_nt: TGTGCCAGCAGCGACAGGGGTAGTAGTAGTCACGAGCAGTACTTC
d_call: TRBD1
j_call: TRBJ2-7
clone_size: .
v_call: TRBV7-8

cdr3_aa: CASPSDRGGTYNEQFF
cdr3_nt: TGTGCCAGCCCCTCAGACCGAGGAGGTACCTACAATGAGCAGTTCTTC
d_call: .
j_call: TRBJ2-1
clone_size: .
v_call: TRBV28

cdr3_aa: CASSLLGVGTEAFF
cdr3_nt: TGTGCCAGCAGCTTGCTTGGTGTGGGGACTGAAGCTTTCTTT
d_call: .
j_call: TRBJ1-1
clone_size: .
v_call: TRBV7-9

cdr3_aa: CASSQDRGQGELFF
cdr3_nt: TGTGCCAGCAGCCAAGACAGGGGGCAAGGGGAGCTGTTTTTT
d_call: TRBD1
j_call: TRBJ2-2
clone_size: .
v_call: TRBV4-2

cdr3_aa: CASSLAWGSLDTQYF
cdr3_nt: TGCGCCAGCAGCTTGGCTTGGGGATCTCTGGATACGCAGTATTTT
d_call: .
j_call: TRBJ2-3
clone_size: .
v_call: TRBV5-1

cdr3_aa: CASSLGGTTYNEQFF
cdr3_nt: TGTGCCAGCAGCTTAGGGGGTACCACCTACAATGAGCAGTTCTTC
d_call: .
j_call: TRBJ2-1
clone_size: .
v_call: TRBV7-9

cdr3_aa: CASSIDLWDRRRLGQYF
cdr3_nt: TGTGCCAGTAGTATAGATTTATGGGACAGGAGAAGGTTAGGGCAGTACTTC
d_call: TRBD1
j_call: TRBJ2-5
clone_size: .
v_call: TRBV19

cdr3_aa: CASSPPAGRASGNTIYF
cdr3_nt: TGTGCCAGCTCACCACCGGCAGGGAGGGCCTCTGGAAACACCATATATTTT
d_call: .
j_call: TRBJ1-3
clone_size: .
v_call: TRBV18

cdr3_aa: CASSGIRDPSYEQYF
cdr3_nt: TGTGCCAGCAGTGGAATCAGGGACCCCTCCTACGAGCAGTACTTC
d_call: .
j_call: TRBJ2-7
clone_size: .
v_call: TRBV6-4

cdr3_aa: CASSLGPTDTQYF
cdr3_nt: TGTGCCAGCAGCTTAGGGCCCACAGATACGCAGTATTTT
d_call: .
j_call: TRBJ2-3
clone_size: few
v_call: TRBV11-1

cdr3_aa: CASHGGSSYNEQFF
cdr3_nt: TGTGCCAGCCATGGGGGGAGCTCCTACAATGAGCAGTTCTTC
d_call: .
j_call: TRBJ2-1
clone_size: .
v_call: TRBV6-5

cdr3_aa: CASNAWGSSAGYGYTF
cdr3_nt: TGTGCCAGCAACGCTTGGGGCAGCTCCGCCGGCTATGGCTACACCTTC
d_call: .
j_call: TRBJ1-2
clone_size: .
v_call: TRBV7-8

cdr3_aa: CASSQGGANSDTQYF
cdr3_nt: TGTGCCAGCAGCCAAGGGGGGGCTAACTCAGATACGCAGTATTTT
d_call: .
j_call: TRBJ2-3
clone_size: once
v_call: TRBV4-2

cdr3_aa: CAWSKVSDTQYF
cdr3_nt: TGTGCCTGGTCTAAGGTCTCCGATACGCAGTATTTT
d_call: .
j_call: TRBJ2-3
clone_size: few
v_call: TRBV30

cdr3_aa: CASRDQGNHGYTF
cdr3_nt: TGTGCCAGCAGAGATCAGGGGAATCATGGCTACACCTTC
d_call: .
j_call: TRBJ1-2
clone_size: once
v_call: TRBV4-2

cdr3_aa: CASSIDRGATNYGYTF
cdr3_nt: TGTGCCAGTAGTATAGATCGGGGAGCCACTAACTATGGCTACACCTTC
d_call: .
j_call: TRBJ1-2
clone_size: .
v_call: TRBV19

cdr3_aa: CASSLSGYEQYF
cdr3_nt: TGTGCCAGCAGCTTATCGGGCTACGAGCAGTACTTC
d_call: .
j_call: TRBJ2-7
clone_size: .
v_call: TRBV11-3

cdr3_aa: CASSQETSGSHEQYF
cdr3_nt: TGTGCCAGCAGCCAAGAAACTAGCGGGAGCCACGAGCAGTACTTC
d_call: TRBD2
j_call: TRBJ2-7
clone_size: .
v_call: TRBV5-4

cdr3_aa: CASSMSQGFTDTQYF
cdr3_nt: TGTGCCAGTAGTATGTCACAGGGCTTCACAGATACGCAGTATTTT
d_call: .
j_call: TRBJ2-3
clone_size: .
v_call: TRBV19

cdr3_aa: CASKTPDPDTQYF
cdr3_nt: TGTGCCAGCAAAACGCCGGATCCAGATACGCAGTATTTT
d_call: .
j_call: TRBJ2-3
clone_size: .
v_call: TRBV2

cdr3_aa: CASSVGHTGELFF
cdr3_nt: TGTGCCAGCAGCGTAGGGCACACCGGGGAGCTGTTTTTT
d_call: .
j_call: TRBJ2-2
clone_size: .
v_call: TRBV9

cdr3_aa: CASSIGGQGAEKLFF
cdr3_nt: TGTGCCAGTAGTATAGGGGGACAGGGGGCTGAAAAACTGTTTTTT
d_call: TRBD1
j_call: TRBJ1-4
clone_size: .
v_call: TRBV19

cdr3_aa: CATKTIGQTNYGYTF
cdr3_nt: TGTGCCACAAAGACCATAGGACAGACTAACTATGGCTACACCTTC
d_call: .
j_call: TRBJ1-2
clone_size: once
v_call: TRBV10-3

cdr3_aa: CASSYEVAKNIQYF
cdr3_nt: TGTGCCAGCAGTTACGAGGTAGCCAAAAACATTCAGTACTTC
d_call: .
j_call: TRBJ2-4
clone_size: .
v_call: TRBV6-5

cdr3_aa: CASRDTGELFF
cdr3_nt: TGCGCCAGCAGGGACACCGGGGAGCTGTTTTTT
d_call: .
j_call: TRBJ2-2
clone_size: .
v_call: TRBV10-2

cdr3_aa: CATSAGQNLGGEFF
cdr3_nt: TGTGCCACCAGCGCGGGACAGAATCTCGGGGGAGAGTTCTTC
d_call: .
j_call: TRBJ2-1
clone_size: many
v_call: TRBV15

cdr3_aa: CASSLRQEPYEQYF
cdr3_nt: TGTGCCAGCTCACTCAGGCAGGAACCCTACGAGCAGTACTTC
d_call: .
j_call: TRBJ2-7
clone_size: .
v_call: TRBV18

cdr3_aa: CASTRSSRDSSYEQYF
cdr3_nt: TGTGCCAGCACCCGGTCGTCGAGGGATAGCTCCTACGAGCAGTACTTC
d_call: .
j_call: TRBJ2-7
clone_size: .
v_call: TRBV7-9

cdr3_aa: CASSLGTGLGGYTF
cdr3_nt: TGTGCCAGCAGCTTGGGGACAGGGCTGGGTGGCTACACCTTC
d_call: TRBD1
j_call: TRBJ1-2
clone_size: once
v_call: TRBV5-6

cdr3_aa: CASELGAGGGSTEAFF
cdr3_nt: TGTGCTAGTGAACTGGGGGCGGGTGGAGGGTCTACTGAAGCTTTCTTT
d_call: .
j_call: TRBJ1-1
clone_size: .
v_call: TRBV12-5

cdr3_aa: CASSLAQAGHDTQYF
cdr3_nt: TGTGCCAGCAGCTTGGCCCAAGCGGGGCATGATACGCAGTATTTT
d_call: TRBD2
j_call: TRBJ2-3
clone_size: .
v_call: TRBV5-4

cdr3_aa: CASSLALGFYGYTF
cdr3_nt: TGTGCCAGCAGCTTAGCGCTGGGGTTCTATGGCTACACCTTC
d_call: .
j_call: TRBJ1-2
clone_size: .
v_call: TRBV11-2

cdr3_aa: CASSLEPGVETQYF
cdr3_nt: TGTGCCAGCAGCTTAGAACCGGGGGTGGAGACCCAGTACTTC
d_call: .
j_call: TRBJ2-5
clone_size: once
v_call: TRBV7-2

cdr3_aa: CASSPAGAGTGELFF
cdr3_nt: TGTGCCAGCTCACCAGCGGGAGCTGGCACCGGGGAGCTGTTTTTT
d_call: TRBD2
j_call: TRBJ2-2
clone_size: .
v_call: TRBV18

cdr3_aa: CASSDRDHPYNEQFF
cdr3_nt: TGTGCCAGCAGCGATCGGGATCATCCCTACAATGAGCAGTTCTTC
d_call: .
j_call: TRBJ2-1
clone_size: .
v_call: TRBV9

cdr3_aa: CSVAFSRVGINTGELFF
cdr3_nt: TGCAGCGTTGCGTTTAGTCGGGTAGGGATAAACACCGGGGAGCTGTTTTTT
d_call: .
j_call: TRBJ2-2
clone_size: few
v_call: TRBV29-1

cdr3_aa: CASRGTAQENTIYF
cdr3_nt: TGTGCCAGCAGGGGGACAGCACAGGAAAACACCATATATTTT
d_call: TRBD1
j_call: TRBJ1-3
clone_size: .
v_call: TRBV2

cdr3_aa: CASSPGTHSNQLSEKLFF
cdr3_nt: TGCGCCAGCAGCCCTGGGACACATAGTAACCAACTAAGTGAAAAACTGTTTTTT
d_call: .
j_call: TRBJ1-4
clone_size: .
v_call: TRBV5-1

cdr3_aa: CASSATHRANYGYTF
cdr3_nt: TGTGCCAGCAGCGCCACTCATAGAGCTAACTATGGCTACACCTTC
d_call: .
j_call: TRBJ1-2
clone_size: .
v_call: TRBV9

cdr3_aa: CASSVGTGTGELFF
cdr3_nt: TGCGCCAGCAGTGTGGGGACAGGGACCGGGGAGCTGTTTTTT
d_call: TRBD1
j_call: TRBJ2-2
clone_size: .
v_call: TRBV10-1

cdr3_aa: CAINPSGSHEQYF
cdr3_nt: TGTGCCATCAATCCTAGCGGGAGCCACGAGCAGTACTTC
d_call: TRBD2
j_call: TRBJ2-7
clone_size: once
v_call: TRBV10-3

cdr3_aa: CASSLAPGTGGYTF
cdr3_nt: TGTGCCAGCAGCTTAGCCCCAGGGACTGGCGGCTACACCTTC
d_call: .
j_call: TRBJ1-2
clone_size: .
v_call: TRBV7-2

cdr3_aa: CASSQGLTGSQETQYF
cdr3_nt: TGTGCCAGCAGCCAAGGCTTGACAGGGAGTCAAGAGACCCAGTACTTC
d_call: TRBD1
j_call: TRBJ2-5
clone_size: .
v_call: TRBV4-2

cdr3_aa: CASRRSTDTQYF
cdr3_nt: TGTGCCAGCAGACGGAGCACAGATACGCAGTATTTT
d_call: .
j_call: TRBJ2-3
clone_size: .
v_call: TRBV6-5

cdr3_aa: CATSRGLGGGPSYEQYF
cdr3_nt: TGTGCCACCAGTCGGGGACTGGGAGGGGGTCCCTCCTACGAGCAGTACTTC
d_call: .
j_call: TRBJ2-7
clone_size: .
v_call: TRBV15

cdr3_aa: CASSAPLRYQETQYF
cdr3_nt: TGTGCCAGCAGCGCCCCTCTGCGGTACCAAGAGACCCAGTACTTC
d_call: .
j_call: TRBJ2-5
clone_size: .
v_call: TRBV6-6

cdr3_aa: CASSLLGLLASGNTIYF
cdr3_nt: TGTGCCAGCAGCTTATTGGGCCTACTAGCCTCTGGAAACACCATATATTTT
d_call: .
j_call: TRBJ1-3
clone_size: .
v_call: TRBV5-6

cdr3_aa: CASSGTGTGRYGYTF
cdr3_nt: TGTGCCAGCAGTGGAACCGGGACTGGGAGATATGGCTACACCTTC
d_call: .
j_call: TRBJ1-2
clone_size: .
v_call: TRBV6-5

cdr3_aa: CASSIQGRLNEQFF
cdr3_nt: TGTGCCAGTAGTATCCAGGGACGTTTGAATGAGCAGTTCTTC
d_call: .
j_call: TRBJ2-1
clone_size: .
v_call: TRBV19

cdr3_aa: CASSLEVYNEQFF
cdr3_nt: TGCGCCAGCAGCTTGGAGGTGTACAATGAGCAGTTCTTC
d_call: .
j_call: TRBJ2-1
clone_size: .
v_call: TRBV5-1

cdr3_aa: CASSLDRANTGELFF
cdr3_nt: TGCGCCAGCAGCTTGGACAGGGCGAACACCGGGGAGCTGTTTTTT
d_call: .
j_call: TRBJ2-2
clone_size: .
v_call: TRBV5-1

cdr3_aa: CAISEPLGLADQETQYF
cdr3_nt: TGTGCCATCAGTGAGCCCCTTGGCCTAGCGGACCAAGAGACCCAGTACTTC
d_call: TRBD2
j_call: TRBJ2-5
clone_size: .
v_call: TRBV10-3

cdr3_aa: CASSLQGLSEAFF
cdr3_nt: TGTGCCAGCTCCCTACAGGGTTTGTCTGAAGCTTTCTTT
d_call: .
j_call: TRBJ1-1
clone_size: many
v_call: TRBV27

cdr3_aa: CASSLGLTSGTSSGELFF
cdr3_nt: TGCGCCAGCAGCTTGGGCCTCACTAGCGGGACTAGCAGCGGGGAGCTGTTTTTT
d_call: TRBD2
j_call: TRBJ2-2
clone_size: .
v_call: TRBV5-1

cdr3_aa: CASSQTGTGGMTEAFF
cdr3_nt: TGTGCCAGCAGCCAAACCGGGACAGGGGGCATGACTGAAGCTTTCTTT
d_call: TRBD1
j_call: TRBJ1-1
clone_size: .
v_call: TRBV4-2

cdr3_aa: CASSEGLAGNNEQFF
cdr3_nt: TGTGCCAGCAGTGAAGGACTAGCGGGGAACAATGAGCAGTTCTTC
d_call: TRBD2
j_call: TRBJ2-1
clone_size: .
v_call: TRBV6-1